Presented here are 23 T cell receptor beta chains from one specimen sequenced in a study of tumor T cells in aggressive B-cell lymphoma (TCRdb year 2017). The receptor library was made with the immunoSEQ multiplex PCR assay. Imported from immuneACCESS, the table was reduced by TCRdb to in-frame sequences with V and J called. These copies leave out some clones; in studies compared against another copy, an unresolved V gene accounts for under half, and the cause of the remainder is not known. This sample gives around 4,500 clones in total; 81% of them show up just once. The leading ten clones occupy about 5.1% of the sample. Source material: tumor tissue. Receptor source: an adult with diffuse large B cell lymphoma.

The chain recombines TRBV12-2 with TRBJ2-7; TRBD1, as called in the table, went unchecked against the DNA. TRBV12-2 is termed a pseudogene. The CDR3 loop spans 16 amino acids. CDR3 region: CASRPRDSHFSYEQYF. The DNA of the CDR3 is TGTGCAAGTCGCCCTAGGGACAGCCACTTCTCCTACGAGCAGTACTTC.

The CDR3, as DNA: TGTGCCAGCAGCATCGGACTAGCGGGAGCGACAGATACGCAGTATTTT. Protein product: CASSIGLAGATDTQYF. The V and J genes are TRBV7-2 and TRBJ2-3; 13 nucleotides match TRBD2. The V segment lost 5 bases and the J segment 3 bases; nucleotides outside the gene matches: 5. The CDR3 consists of 16 residues. CDR1 is SGHTA, CDR2 FQGNSA, per germline.

The chain links TRBV19 to TRBJ1-5, with 9 bases fitting TRBD1. The CDR3 is 14 residues long. Germline V lookup: CDR1 LNHDA, CDR2 SQIVND (reference sequence). The J segment lost 7 bases and the V segment lost 5 bases, leaving 6 bases of the junction unmatched. The CDR3 sequence is CASSPDRGGQPQHF. The CDR3, as DNA: TGTGCCAGTAGTCCGGACAGGGGAGGCCAGCCCCAGCATTTT.

This clone was counted between two and nine times. Other DNA sequences within the sample encode an identical CDR3. V and J are TRBV27 and TRBJ2-6; 9 bases are a match to TRBD1. The V gene's germline CDR1 is MNHEY and CDR2 SMNVEV (reference sequence). J lost 0 bases, V lost 3 bases, and 6 bases had no gene match. The length of the CDR3 is 18 residues. CDR3 in DNA: TGTGCCAGCAGTTTGGGACAGGGTATCCCCTCTGGGGCCAACGTCCTGACTTTC. Encoded protein: CASSLGQGIPSGANVLTF.

Only one count was recorded for this clone. The chain combines TRBV4-2 with TRBJ2-7, with 12 positions matching TRBD2. Per the germline V gene, CDR1 is LGHNA and CDR2 is YNFKEQ. Losses at the gene ends were 4 bases for V and 6 bases for J; bases not matched to a gene: 4. CDR3 length: 14 amino acids. CDR3 sequence (DNA): TGTGCCAGCAGCCCTAGCGGGAGGGCCCGCGAGCAGTACTTC. Residues: CASSPSGRAREQYF.

V is TRBV6-1 and J is TRBJ1-4; 7 nucleotides agree with TRBD1. Per the germline V gene, CDR1 is MNHNS and CDR2 is SASEGT. V lost 3 bases, J lost 7 bases, and 8 bases stayed unmatched. The length of the CDR3 is 15 residues. In DNA form, the CDR3 reads TGTGCCAGCAGTGACCCCCTTACAGGGGTTGAAAAACTGTTTTTT. It encodes CASSDPLTGVEKLFF.

The V and J genes are TRBV5-1 and TRBJ2-3; D is possibly TRBD1 (6 bases). Trimming stripped 4 bases from V and 6 bases from J, with 15 bases between. This CDR3 is 14 amino acids long. Per the germline V gene, CDR1 is SGHRS and CDR2 is YFSETQ. The CDR3 reads CASSQDRPRDTQYF. In DNA, the CDR3 is TGCGCCAGCAGCCAAGACAGGCCGCGGGATACGCAGTATTTT.

As for this clone: Here the CDR3 omits its conserved ending phenylalanine or tryptophan, so a read error is the likely source. The J gene is TRBJ1-2, the V gene TRBV28; D perhaps matches TRBD1 (6 bases). The length of the CDR3 is 14 residues. The V end was cut by 6 bases, the J end by 8 bases, with 19 bases between. The germline CDR1 and CDR2 sequences are MDHEN and SYDVKM. CDR3 amino acids: CASRLLEQGKGYTL. The CDR3 coding sequence is TGTGCCAGCAGACTTCTTGAACAGGGAAAAGGCTACACCCTC.

The V gene is TRBV7-2, the J gene TRBJ1-4, with TRBD1 matching over 8 bases. The V gene's germline CDR1 is SGHTA and CDR2 FQGNSA. V lost 8 bases and J lost 5; bases outside the gene matches: 10. There are 15 residues in the CDR3. The CDR3 DNA sequence: TGTGCCAGCGGCCCATGGACAGGGTCCAATGAAAAACTGTTTTTT. Its protein product is CASGPWTGSNEKLFF.

The chain has TRBV28 and TRBJ1-2; 8 nucleotides align to TRBD1. Germline V lookup: CDR1 MDHEN, CDR2 SYDVKM. CDR3 length: 19 residues. Unmatched junction bases numbered 22, after V lost 3 bases and J lost 7 bases. CDR3 sequence reads: CASSFAINPLTGGVGGYTF. Here the CDR3 DNA reads TGTGCCAGCAGTTTCGCCATCAACCCCTTAACAGGGGGGGTAGGTGGCTACACCTTC.

The chain employs TRBV28 and TRBJ1-1; D perhaps matches TRBD1 (5 bases). CDR1 and CDR2 from the germline V gene are MDHEN and SYDVKM. Trimming shortened V by 2 bases and J by 5 bases, and 12 bases separated the two germline ends. The CDR3 has 14 amino acids. CDR3 in amino acids: CASSLQAGGTEAFF. The CDR3 nucleotides are TGTGCCAGCAGTTTACAGGCGGGGGGGACTGAAGCTTTCTTT.

This chain connects TRBV7-9 to TRBJ1-1; weak D call: TRBD1 (5 bases). The CDR3 extends over 16 amino acids. The germline gives CDR1 SEHNR, CDR2 FQNEAQ (reference sequence). Between the trimmed V and J ends, which lost 5 bases and 2 bases, there was a span of 18 bases. The CDR3 region is CASSQRVTTVNTEAFF. The CDR3 region has the DNA TGTGCCAGCAGCCAGCGGGTTACGACAGTCAACACTGAAGCTTTCTTT. Based on the CDR3 plus reference TRBV7-9 and TRBJ1-1, the full variable domain is DTGVSQNPRHKITKRGQNVTFRCDPISEHNRLYWYRQTLGQGPEFLTYFQNEAQLEKSRLLSDRFSAERPKGSFSTLEIQRTEQGDSAMYLCASSQRVTTVNTEAFFGQGTRLTVV.

The gene calls are TRBV30 and TRBJ1-1, with D possibly matching TRBD1 (5 bases). Germline CDR1 is GTSNPN and CDR2 is SVGIG (reference sequence). The CDR3 spans 14 residues. Trimming cost V 0 bases and J 4 bases, with 12 bases left between them. CDR3 DNA sequence: TGTGCCTGGAGTGTAAGGGGCCGAAGCACTGAAGCTTTCTTT. Translation: CAWSVRGRSTEAFF.

The V call is TRBV7-9, the J call TRBJ2-3; TRBD2 matches 14 bases. The CDR3 is made up of 18 amino acids. Germline lookup yields CDR1 SEHNR and CDR2 FQNEAQ (reference sequence). Trimming at V came to 4 bases and at J to 0 bases, leaving 6 bases not matched to a gene. DNA of the CDR3: TGTGCCAGCAGCTCCTCGGGACTAGCGGGAGTGAGCACAGATACGCAGTATTTT. Translation gives CASSSSGLAGVSTDTQYF.

This chain links TRBV28 with TRBJ1-2, with 10 positions matching TRBD1. The CDR3 sequence is 13 residues long. From germline, CDR1 is MDHEN and CDR2 SYDVKM. The J segment lost 5 bases and the V segment lost 6 bases, leaving 3 bases of the junction unmatched. The CDR3 is CASSRDRGYGYTF. The CDR3 coding sequence is TGTGCCAGCAGCCGGGACAGGGGATATGGCTACACCTTC.

In this sample, this clone turned up a few times. V is TRBV10-3 and J is TRBJ2-5; weak D call: TRBD1 (6 bases). The J call is in doubt because the DNA end fits TRBJ2-7 better. This CDR3 has 12 amino acids. CDR1 ENHRY and CDR2 SYGVKD come from the germline V gene. The chain's CDR3 is CAISGTADEQYF. CDR3 sequence (DNA): TGTGCCATCAGTGGGACAGCCGACGAGCAGTACTTC.

This chain connects TRBV10-3 to TRBJ2-3; 7 positions agree with TRBD1. The CDR3 runs 12 residues. Trimming cost V 8 bases and J 2 bases; bases outside gene matches: 1. Looked up from germline, CDR1 is ENHRY and CDR2 is SYGVKD. CDR3 sequence (DNA): TGTGCCATCGGGACAGACACAGATACGCAGTATTTT. Translated, it gives CAIGTDTDTQYF.

This chain connects TRBV28 to TRBJ1-1; a possible D gene is TRBD1 (5 bases). This CDR3 has 16 residues. Germline CDR1 reads MDHEN; CDR2 reads SYDVKM. Trimming took 2 bases from V and 5 from J, leaving 18 bases between them. The CDR3 spells CASSLPAGFRVTEAFF. CDR3 sequence (DNA): TGTGCCAGCAGTTTACCAGCAGGGTTTAGGGTGACTGAAGCTTTCTTT.

The chain links TRBV19 to TRBJ1-2, with 9 bases matching TRBD1. The CDR3 totals 13 residues. Germline trimming cut 10 bases from V and 3 bases from J; bases unmatched to any gene: 6. CDR1 and CDR2 (germline): LNHDA, SQIVND (reference sequence). This CDR3 reads CATYRGPDYGYTF. The CDR3 DNA is TGTGCCACTTACAGGGGGCCTGACTATGGCTACACCTTC. The full variable domain, its missing parts supplied by reference TRBV19 and TRBJ1-2, is DGGITQSPKYLFRKEGQNVTLSCEQNLNHDAMYWYRQDPGQGLRLIYYSQIVNDFQKGDIAEGYSVSREKKESFPLTVTSAQKNPTAFYLCATYRGPDYGYTFGSGTRLTVV.

A single count supports this clone. The chain links TRBV4-2 to TRBJ1-1; no clear D. The CDR3 is made up of 14 amino acids. Trimming took off 3 bases at V and 1 base at J, with 9 bases between the two ends. Germline V CDR1 and CDR2: LGHNA, YNFKEQ. In nucleotides, the CDR3 is TGTGCCAGCAGCCAGGGAGGCAGGAACACTGAAGCTTTCTTT. Its translation is CASSQGGRNTEAFF.

J is TRBJ1-1 and V is TRBV12-5; 7 bases line up with TRBD1. V was pared by 1 base and J by 2 bases, with 4 bases of the junction left unmatched. The CDR3 is 15 amino acids. Per the germline V gene, CDR1 is LGHNT and CDR2 is FRNRAP. CDR3 residues: CASGLDRGGNTEAFF. Written as DNA, the CDR3 is TGTGCTAGTGGTTTGGACAGGGGCGGCAACACTGAAGCTTTCTTT.

This chain links TRBV7-9 with TRBJ1-2; D might be TRBD1 (6 bases). This CDR3 spans 12 amino acids. V lost 6 bases and J lost 8, with 13 bases in between. Germline V lookup: CDR1 SEHNR, CDR2 FQNEAQ (reference sequence). The CDR3 loop is CASSTGLAGYTF. CDR3 nucleotides: TGTGCCAGCAGTACAGGGTTGGCGGGCTACACCTTC. The complete variable domain, with remaining parts taken from reference TRBV7-9 and TRBJ1-2, reads DTGVSQNPRHKITKRGQNVTFRCDPISEHNRLYWYRQTLGQGPEFLTYFQNEAQLEKSRLLSDRFSAERPKGSFSTLEIQRTEQGDSAMYLCASSTGLAGYTFGSGTRLTVV.

Concerning this clone: Germline is not matched at one junction end, which may reflect a read error. V and J are TRBV28 and TRBJ2-1; 8 bases match TRBD1. Germline-derived CDR1 and CDR2 are MDHEN and SYDVKM. The CDR3 runs 15 residues. CDR3 coding DNA: TGTGTCAGCACCCCGGGACAGGCTTATTACAATGAGCAGTTCTTC. It encodes CVSTPGQAYYNEQFF.